Listed here are 27 T cell receptor beta chains from one sample, sequenced in a study of T-cell reconstitution after alpha-beta-depleted transplantation in children (dated by TCRdb to about 2016). The intended sense of this specimen's treatment or condition label: allogeneic hematopoietic cell transplantation with graft depleted of TCRalphabeta T cells and CD19 B cells. The receptor library was made with PCR. The listed sequencing device is Illumina HiSeq 2500. TCR libraries were prepared with molecular barcoding, using unique molecular identifiers to normalize TCRbeta repertoire quantification. TCRdb trimmed public reads at Q25 via fastp, called clones via MiXCR and kept in-frame beta chains. Each CDR3 protein appears once, grouped with its most common genes and DNA. Within this sample are a few hundred thousand distinct CDR3 sequences, with around 27% of them counted one time only. Jointly, the top ten make up 30% to 40% of the sample.

This material consisted of PBMCs, taken before TCRalphabeta/CD19-depleted stem cell transplant. Receptor source: a boy under three years old with Wiskott-Aldrich syndrome, due to receive a stem cell transplant.

The V and J genes are TRBV7-2 and TRBJ2-5; D remains ambiguous. Germline loops: CDR1 SGHTA, CDR2 FQGNSA. This CDR3 has 16 residues. Trimming removed 2 bases from V and 1 base from J, with 14 bases in between. The CDR3 loop reads CASSLRDRRSQETQYF. The CDR3 DNA reads TGTGCCAGCAGCTTAAGAGACCGGCGGTCCCAAGAGACCCAGTACTTC.

This clonotype was found a few times. The V gene is TRBV5-1, the J gene TRBJ2-5; D gene ambiguous. CDR1 is SGHRS, CDR2 YFSETQ, per germline. The CDR3 loop spans 13 amino acids. V was cut by 2 bases and J by 1 base, with 6 bases left in between. The DNA for the CDR3 is TGCGCCAGCAGCTTCGAACCCCAAGAGACCCAGTACTTC. This codes for CASSFEPQETQYF.

A word on this clonotype: Mismatch with germline at one junction end may stem from a read error. The chain combines TRBV7-3 with TRBJ1-1, with TRBD1 as a possible D gene (6 bases). Germline V lookup: CDR1 SGHTA, CDR2 FQGTGA. The CDR3 sequence is 14 residues long. The CDR3 bases are TGTGCCAGCACCTTATCGGGGGGCGTCACTGAAGCTTTCTTT. Translating gives CASTLSGGVTEAFF.

This clonotype was recorded a few times. This sequence joins TRBV5-6 and TRBJ2-4; no clear D. The CDR3 totals 12 residues. The ends were cut back, 0 bases at V and 12 bases at J, with 10 bases in the middle. CDR1 SGHDT and CDR2 YYEEEE come from the germline V gene. The CDR3 coding sequence is TGTGCCAGCAGCTTGGCCATTGGACCTCAGTACTTC. It translates to CASSLAIGPQYF.

The sample holds a few counts of this clonotype. The rearrangement uses TRBV6-1 and TRBJ1-4; D uncertain. The DNA end is a closer match to TRBJ2-2, so the J assignment may be wrong. The CDR3 has 11 amino acids. Germline loops: CDR1 MNHNS, CDR2 SASEGT. The CDR3 bases are TGTGCCAGCAGGGGAAACGGGGAGCTGTTTTTT. Encoded protein: CASRGNGELFF.

CDR3: CSASRYEQFF. CDR3 DNA sequence: TGCAGTGCGAGTCGTTATGAGCAGTTCTTC. The chain joins TRBV20-1 to TRBJ2-1; D gene unclear. This CDR3 region has 10 residues. Germline CDR1 and CDR2: DFQATT and SNEGSKA (reference sequence). The ends were cut back, 6 bases at V and 8 bases at J, with 8 bases in the middle.

V is TRBV5-1 and J is TRBJ2-7, with TRBD2 matching over 8 bases. The CDR3 runs to 15 residues. Trimming removed 6 bases from V and 5 bases from J; junction bases left unmatched: 13. From germline, CDR1 is SGHRS and CDR2 YFSETQ. CDR3 amino acids: CASNGTGRAWNEQYF. Here the CDR3 DNA reads TGCGCCAGCAACGGTACCGGGAGGGCCTGGAACGAGCAGTACTTC.

V and J are TRBV5-1 and TRBJ2-1; D is possibly TRBD1 (5 bases). From germline, CDR1 is SGHRS and CDR2 YFSETQ. With 3 bases removed from V and 1 base from J, the gap between germline ends came to 11 bases. The length of the CDR3 is 15 residues. The CDR3 sequence: CASSSQVTSYNEQFF. In DNA, the CDR3 is TGCGCCAGCAGCTCACAGGTCACATCCTACAATGAGCAGTTCTTC.

The J gene is TRBJ2-5, the V gene TRBV28; 7 bases are a match to TRBD1. Germline V gives CDR1 MDHEN, CDR2 SYDVKM. V dropped 2 bases and J dropped 2; count of bases not matched to a gene: 14. The CDR3 totals 18 residues. Here the CDR3 reads CASSLANPPGQLQETQYF. DNA for the CDR3: TGTGCCAGCAGTTTAGCCAATCCACCGGGACAGTTACAAGAGACCCAGTACTTC. Combining the CDR3 with reference TRBV28 and TRBJ2-5 gives the whole variable domain DVKVTQSSRYLVKRTGEKVFLECVQDMDHENMFWYRQDPGLGLRLIYFSYDVKMKEKGDIPEGYSVSREKKERFSLILESASTNQTSMYLCASSLANPPGQLQETQYFGPGTRLLVL.

This clonotype was counted only a few times. The J gene is TRBJ2-5, the V gene TRBV12-3 or TRBV12-4, with TRBD2 matching 11 bases. This CDR3 is 14 amino acids long. V shed 7 bases, J shed 4 bases, and the junction held 5 bases outside the gene matches. CDR3 nucleotides: TGTGCCAGCACCCCCGGGACTAGCGGAGAGACCCAGTACTTC. Amino acids: CASTPGTSGETQYF.

The chain carries TRBV12-3 or TRBV12-4 and TRBJ2-2; D is uncertain. Trimming cost V 2 bases and J 2 bases, with 12 bases left between them. The CDR3 length is 16 residues. CDR3 sequence (DNA): TGTGCCAGCAGTTTATCCGCCGGTCCAAACACCGGGGAGCTGTTTTTT. Its translation: CASSLSAGPNTGELFF.

This clonotype was seen only a few times. The chain couples TRBV11-3 to TRBJ2-2; 9 bases fit TRBD2. The CDR3 consists of 17 residues. V trimming: 7 bases; J trimming: 5 bases; junction bases outside the gene matches: 14. Germline V gene data show CDR1 as SGHNT and CDR2 as YENEEA. CDR3: CASTLLVASGKTGELFF. The CDR3, as DNA: TGTGCCAGCACCCTGTTGGTGGCTAGCGGGAAGACCGGGGAGCTGTTTTTT.

This chain uses TRBV5-1 with TRBJ2-3; tentatively, D is TRBD2 (6 bases). The CDR3 consists of 17 residues. Germline V gene data show CDR1 as SGHRS and CDR2 as YFSETQ. Trimming took 4 bases from V and 6 from J, leaving 24 bases between them. CDR3: CASSPTTGGEGRDTQYF. The DNA for the CDR3 is TGCGCCAGCAGCCCTACAACCGGGGGAGAAGGTCGGGATACGCAGTATTTT.

This clonotype was observed a few times. The genes are TRBV29-1 and TRBJ2-7; TRBD1 is a possible D gene (6 bases). CDR1 is SQVTM, CDR2 ANQGSEA, per germline. The V end was cut by 5 bases, the J end by 2 bases, with 13 bases between. There are 13 residues in the CDR3. Written as DNA, the CDR3 is TGCAGCGTTAGAAAGGACAGAGCCTACGAGCAGTACTTC. Translating gives CSVRKDRAYEQYF.

This clonotype was observed a few times. The chain uses TRBV28 and TRBJ1-5, with 9 bases identical to TRBD1. Germline V lookup: CDR1 MDHEN, CDR2 SYDVKM. V dropped 6 bases and J dropped 6; count of bases not matched to a gene: 9. The CDR3 is 15 amino acids. The CDR3 protein is CASRSDRGVGQPQHF. CDR3 nucleotide sequence: TGTGCCAGCAGATCCGACAGGGGGGTGGGTCAGCCCCAGCATTTT.

This clonotype was observed a handful of times. An end of the junction differs from the germline gene, which may be a read error. The chain carries TRBV7-9 and TRBJ1-2; tentative D call: TRBD1 (5 bases). CDR1 SEHNR and CDR2 FQNEAQ come from the germline V gene (reference sequence). The CDR3 runs 9 residues. CDR3 bases: TGTGCCAGCAGCTTACCGGGACCCTTC. Its translation: CASSLPGPF.

This clonotype has ten or more counts. This chain links TRBV5-1 with TRBJ2-7, with TRBD2 as a possible D gene (5 bases). Trimming stripped 4 bases from V and 5 bases from J, with 16 bases between. The length of the CDR3 is 14 residues. The germline CDR1 and CDR2 sequences are SGHRS and YFSETQ. The CDR3 loop is CASSKTRLMDEQYF. The CDR3 DNA is TGCGCCAGCAGCAAAACTAGGCTAATGGACGAGCAGTACTTC. Drawing the rest from reference TRBV5-1 and TRBJ2-7, the complete variable domain is KAGVTQTPRYLIKTRGQQVTLSCSPISGHRSVSWYQQTPGQGLQFLFEYFSETQRNKGNFPGRFSGRQFSNSRSEMNVSTLELGDSALYLCASSKTRLMDEQYFGPGTRLTVT.

The chain has TRBV30 and TRBJ1-1; D is uncertain. Between the trimmed V and J ends, which lost 1 base and 7 bases, there was a span of 13 bases. Germline CDR1 GTSNPN, CDR2 SVGIG (reference sequence). The CDR3 runs to 13 residues. CDR3 sequence (DNA): TGTGCCTGGAGTGATCTGGCAGGACTTGAAGCTTTCTTT. Encoded protein: CAWSDLAGLEAFF.

As regards this clonotype: At one of its ends the junction is not consistent with the germline gene, which may arise from a read error. The V gene is TRBV4-2, the J gene TRBJ2-1, with D possibly being TRBD1 or TRBD2 (6 bases each). The CDR3 is 16 amino acids. Germline V gene sequence: CDR1 LGHNA, CDR2 YNFKEQ. The CDR3 reads CASSQVPSGGGNEQFF. The CDR3, as DNA: TGTGCTAGCAGCCAAGTCCCCAGCGGAGGGGGCAATGAGCAGTTCTTC.

The chain is built from TRBV5-1 and TRBJ2-7; TRBD2 matches 16 bases. CDR3 length equals 17 residues. Germline-derived CDR1 and CDR2 are SGHRS and YFSETQ. The J segment lost 2 bases and the V segment lost 0 bases, leaving 2 bases of the junction unmatched. CDR3 residues: CASSLAGTSGRAYEQYF. The CDR3 coding sequence is TGCGCCAGCAGCTTGGCCGGGACTAGCGGGAGGGCCTACGAGCAGTACTTC. The full variable domain, its missing parts supplied by reference TRBV5-1 and TRBJ2-7, is KAGVTQTPRYLIKTRGQQVTLSCSPISGHRSVSWYQQTPGQGLQFLFEYFSETQRNKGNFPGRFSGRQFSNSRSEMNVSTLELGDSALYLCASSLAGTSGRAYEQYFGPGTRLTVT.

This clonotype was counted a few times. The rearrangement joins TRBV20-1 to TRBJ1-1, with D unresolved. The V gene's germline CDR1 is DFQATT and CDR2 SNEGSKA (reference sequence). V shed 0 bases and J shed 11 bases, with 10 bases lying between them. The CDR3 has 11 residues. The CDR3 nucleotides are TGCAGTGCTAGAGATCAAGTGGTGGCTTTCTTT. Its protein product is CSARDQVVAFF.

The genes are TRBV28 and TRBJ2-7; 9 bases agree with TRBD1. This CDR3 contains 15 residues. The germline CDR1 and CDR2 sequences are MDHEN and SYDVKM. V dropped 7 bases and J dropped 4; count of bases not matched to a gene: 11. CDR3 nucleotides: TGTGCCAGCACCAAAGGGGACAGGGTTATGTACGAGCAGTACTTC. Its protein product is CASTKGDRVMYEQYF.

This sequence joins TRBV5-4 and TRBJ2-7; the match to TRBD2 covers 14 bases. Per the germline V gene, CDR1 is SGHNT and CDR2 is YYREEE (reference sequence). The ends lost 0 bases at V and 6 bases at J; junction bases unmatched: 5. CDR3 length: 16 amino acids. CDR3 in amino acids: CASSLGTGLAGVEQYF. The CDR3 DNA sequence: TGTGCCAGCAGCTTGGGAACGGGACTAGCGGGAGTCGAGCAGTACTTC.

The chain employs TRBV20-1 and TRBJ2-3; the D call may be TRBD1 or TRBD2 (5 bases each). Germline-derived CDR1 and CDR2 are DFQATT and SNEGSKA (reference sequence). The CDR3 is made up of 14 amino acids. Trimming cost V 6 bases and J 5 bases, with 18 bases left between them. The DNA of the CDR3 is TGCAGTGCCCGCGGGCGAGGGGAAAGAGATACGCAGTATTTT. Protein product: CSARGRGERDTQYF.

Only a few counts were recorded for this clonotype. The gene calls are TRBV12-3 or TRBV12-4 and TRBJ2-1; tentative D call: TRBD1 (6 bases). This CDR3 contains 15 residues. Trimming shortened V by 5 bases and J by 0 bases, and 11 bases separated the two germline ends. CDR3 sequence (DNA): TGTGCCAGCAGTACAGGGTCAATCTCCTACAATGAGCAGTTCTTC. Translating gives CASSTGSISYNEQFF.

The CDR3 reads CASSLAGLAGGEEQFF. The CDR3 coding sequence is TGTGCCAGCAGTTTAGCTGGACTAGCGGGAGGAGAGGAGCAGTTCTTC. The chain uses TRBV12-3 or TRBV12-4 and TRBJ2-1; TRBD2 agrees at 14 bases. V gave up 0 bases and J gave up 10 bases; unmatched junction bases: 5. This CDR3 contains 16 residues.

The V call is TRBV28, the J call TRBJ1-5; 8 nucleotides line up with TRBD1. Germline V gene data show CDR1 as MDHEN and CDR2 as SYDVKM. Losses at the gene ends were 5 bases for V and 2 bases for J; bases not matched to a gene: 5. CDR3 length: 15 residues. CDR3 DNA sequence: TGTGCCAGCAGTCCCTCGGGACAGGGCAATCAGCCCCAGCATTTT. This codes for CASSPSGQGNQPQHF. Full variable domain (outside the CDR3, taken from reference TRBV28 and TRBJ1-5): DVKVTQSSRYLVKRTGEKVFLECVQDMDHENMFWYRQDPGLGLRLIYFSYDVKMKEKGDIPEGYSVSREKKERFSLILESASTNQTSMYLCASSPSGQGNQPQHFGDGTRLSIL.